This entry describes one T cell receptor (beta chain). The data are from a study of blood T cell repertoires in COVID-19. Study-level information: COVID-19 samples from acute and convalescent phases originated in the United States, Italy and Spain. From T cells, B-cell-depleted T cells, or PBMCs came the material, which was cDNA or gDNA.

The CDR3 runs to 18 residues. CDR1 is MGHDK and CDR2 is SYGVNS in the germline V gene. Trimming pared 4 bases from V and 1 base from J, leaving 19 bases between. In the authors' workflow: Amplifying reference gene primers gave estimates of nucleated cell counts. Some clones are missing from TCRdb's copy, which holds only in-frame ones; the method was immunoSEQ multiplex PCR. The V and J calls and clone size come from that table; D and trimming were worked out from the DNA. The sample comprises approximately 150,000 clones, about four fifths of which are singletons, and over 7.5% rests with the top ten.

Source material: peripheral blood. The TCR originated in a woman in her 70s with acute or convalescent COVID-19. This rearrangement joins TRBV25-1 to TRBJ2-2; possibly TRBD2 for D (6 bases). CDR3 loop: CASSVGFGGALNTGELFF. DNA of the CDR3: TGTGCCAGCAGTGTAGGTTTTGGCGGGGCGTTGAACACCGGGGAGCTGTTTTTT.